The following is a TCR beta chain sequence with its context. Its matching antigen is unknown. Germline V gene data show CDR1 as KGHSH and CDR2 as LQKENI. The CDR3 totals 17 residues. Trimming cost V 3 bases and J 1 base, with 18 bases left between them. Sequenced with the Oncomine TCR Beta short-read assay was DNA taken from cultured CD4+ T cells. Via MiXCR, TCRdb re-called the PCR reads, giving one row per CDR3 protein. The sample contains about 20,000 distinct CDR3 sequences, 43% of which appear only once. The data were taken from a study of vaccination and CD4 T cells after COVID-19. The treatment here: roughly nine-day PBMC culture with coronavirus spike peptide pools or control peptides (ViraFEST assay).

This specimen consisted of CD4+ T cells from blood, cultured in vitro, obtained after SARS-CoV-2 vaccination. The V gene is TRBV18, the J gene TRBJ2-5, with D unresolved. The receptor's source is a human donor who had recovered from COVID-19. The CDR3 protein is CASSPNGRSTVQETQYF. CDR3 DNA sequence: TGTGCCAGCTCACCCAACGGCAGGTCCACGGTCCAAGAGACCCAGTACTTC.